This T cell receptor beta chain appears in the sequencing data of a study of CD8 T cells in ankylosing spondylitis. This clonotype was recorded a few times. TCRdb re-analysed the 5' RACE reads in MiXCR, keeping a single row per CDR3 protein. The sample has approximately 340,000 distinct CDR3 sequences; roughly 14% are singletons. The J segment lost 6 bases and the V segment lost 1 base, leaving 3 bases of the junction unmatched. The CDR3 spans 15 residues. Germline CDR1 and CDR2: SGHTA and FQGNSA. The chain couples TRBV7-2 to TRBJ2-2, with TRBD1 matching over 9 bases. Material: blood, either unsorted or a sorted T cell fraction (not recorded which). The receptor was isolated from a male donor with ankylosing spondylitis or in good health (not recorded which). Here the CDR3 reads CASSLEGTGSGELFF. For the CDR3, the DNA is TGTGCCAGCAGCTTAGAAGGGACAGGGTCCGGGGAGCTGTTTTTT.